One T cell receptor (beta chain) is described in this entry. Its antigen is not identified. These data originate in a study of shared clonotypes between healthy human individuals. Study context: CD8 memory received one plate per donor, CD8 naive two, CD4 memory three and CD4 naive three. Whole-study findings and limits: Clonotypes that were shared across four donors made up about 4.5% of naive CD4 clonotypes.

Produced via immunoSEQ multiplex PCR; TCRdb's table is partial and in-frame only. The data contain some 2.1 million clones, 93% of them singletons. CD45RO-negative, CCR7-positively selected cells formed the naive CD8 fraction, excluding terminally differentiated effector memory CD45RA+ cells. Sequencing was performed on naive CD8+ T cells from PBMCs. The clonotype originates from a young man in good health. Some clones in this sample may be carry-over from other donors' samples.

The CDR3 nucleotides are TGTGCCATCAACGTCCCCAGGGGGGAGATCTACGAGCAGTACTTC. As protein: CAINVPRGEIYEQYF. The J gene is TRBJ2-7, the V gene TRBV10-3, with D possibly TRBD1 on 7 matching bases. This CDR3 contains 15 residues. Germline V gene sequence: CDR1 ENHRY, CDR2 SYGVKD. The ends were cut back, 7 bases at V and 3 bases at J, with 19 bases in the middle.